Presented here are 14 T cell receptor beta chains from one specimen sequenced in a study of blood T cell repertoires in COVID-19 (dated by TCRdb to 2020 to 2022). The library was generated by the immunoSEQ multiplex PCR assay. What TCRdb holds here is the immuneACCESS table cut down to in-frame rearrangements. Part of the clones is not present; checked against another copy, under half of the missing clones reflect an unresolved V gene, and the others are unexplained. This sample gives more than 450,000 clones in total; around 90% of them show up just once. The ten largest account for roughly 0.7% of the sample. What was sequenced was PBMCs or T cells enriched from blood (not recorded which). The receptors derive from a woman in her late teens or twenties who had recovered from COVID-19.

The chain links TRBV1 to TRBJ1-5. TRBV1 is a documented pseudogene. The CDR3 extends over 15 amino acids. For the CDR3, the DNA is TGCACCAGCAGCCTTGAGGGAAATAGCAATCAGCCCCAGCATTTT. Protein: CTSSLEGNSNQPQHF.

The rearrangement uses TRBV19 and TRBJ1-4; 7 bases line up with TRBD1. Germline-derived CDR1 and CDR2 are LNHDA and SQIVND (reference sequence). V lost 5 bases and J lost 4; bases outside the gene matches: 7. This CDR3 comprises 15 residues. The CDR3 DNA follows: TGTGCCAGTAGTTCCGACCGGGACAGTAATGAAAAACTGTTTTTT. Its protein is CASSSDRDSNEKLFF.

The chain is built from TRBV2 and TRBJ1-5; 7 bases line up with TRBD1. The germline V gene encodes CDR1 SNHLY and CDR2 FYNNEI. This CDR3 comprises 12 residues. V trimming: 10 bases; J trimming: 3 bases; junction bases outside the gene matches: 3. The CDR3 reads CAKGQPNQPQHF. The CDR3 DNA reads as TGTGCCAAGGGACAGCCCAATCAGCCCCAGCATTTT.

V is TRBV7-8 and J is TRBJ2-3; 9 bases match TRBD2. CDR3 length: 17 amino acids. Trimming took 5 bases from V and 0 from J; bases not matched to a gene: 9. Germline V gene sequence: CDR1 SGHVS, CDR2 FQNEAQ. CDR3 protein: CASSARQAGGSTDTQYF. CDR3 in DNA: TGTGCCAGCAGCGCCCGACAAGCGGGGGGAAGCACAGATACGCAGTATTTT.

V gene TRBV2 combines with J gene TRBJ2-7; TRBD1 matches 9 bases. The CDR3 contains 14 residues. CDR1 and CDR2 (germline): SNHLY, FYNNEI. V trimming: 5 bases; J trimming: 2 bases; junction bases outside the gene matches: 4. CDR3 sequence (DNA): TGTGCCAGCAGTTTGACAGGGGGTACCTACGAGCAGTACTTC. Residues: CASSLTGGTYEQYF.

This chain connects TRBV29-1 to TRBJ1-2, with D hard to call. CDR1 is SQVTM, CDR2 ANQGSEA, per germline. Trimming removed 6 bases at V and 0 bases at J, with 17 bases between. The CDR3 has 15 amino acids. The CDR3 coding sequence is TGCAGCGTCCCGCTTTCGGGGTGGGCTAACTATGGCTACACCTTC. Translation: CSVPLSGWANYGYTF. The variable domain in full, with the rest retrieved from reference TRBV29-1 and TRBJ1-2, is SAVISQKPSRDICQRGTSLTIQCQVDSQVTMMFWYRQQPGQSLTLIATANQGSEATYESGFVIDKFPISRPNLTFSTLTVSNMSPEDSSIYLCSVPLSGWANYGYTFGSGTRLTVV.

The chain combines TRBV29-1 with TRBJ2-3; 12 nucleotides line up with TRBD2. With V trimmed by 4 bases and J by 0 bases, 14 bases remained unmatched. The CDR3 loop spans 19 amino acids. Germline V gene data show CDR1 as SQVTM and CDR2 as ANQGSEA. The CDR3 DNA reads as TGCAGCGTTGGTCGGCTAGCGGGGGGGCGGAGATTGAGCACAGATACGCAGTATTTT. Its translation: CSVGRLAGGRRLSTDTQYF.

The CDR3 loop is CASSLGTYEQYF. The CDR3, as DNA: TGTGCCAGCAGCTTGGGGACATACGAGCAGTACTTC. The V and J genes are TRBV5-4 and TRBJ2-7; tentative D call: TRBD1 (5 bases). CDR1 is SGHNT and CDR2 is YYREEE in the germline V gene (reference sequence). The V end was cut by 0 bases, the J end by 4 bases, with 5 bases between. The CDR3 spans 12 residues.

The rearrangement joins TRBV7-2 to TRBJ1-4; D unclear. The CDR3 sequence is 14 residues long. Germline CDR1 reads SGHTA; CDR2 reads FQGNSA. Trimming shortened V by 2 bases and J by 3 bases, and 7 bases separated the two germline ends. DNA for the CDR3: TGTGCCAGCAGCTTATCACAGTCTAATGAAAAACTGTTTTTT. Protein product: CASSLSQSNEKLFF.

The chain uses TRBV5-6 and TRBJ2-1; D is uncertain. Looked up from germline, CDR1 is SGHDT and CDR2 is YYEEEE. The CDR3 totals 13 residues. Trimming removed 0 bases from V and 3 bases from J, with 4 bases in between. CDR3 loop: CASSLDSYNEQFF. For the CDR3, the DNA is TGTGCCAGCAGCTTGGACAGCTACAATGAGCAGTTCTTC. Together with reference TRBV5-6 and TRBJ2-1, the CDR3 gives the full variable domain: DAGVTQSPTHLIKTRGQQVTLRCSPKSGHDTVSWYQQALGQGPQFIFQYYEEEERQRGNFPDRFSGHQFPNYSSELNVNALLLGDSALYLCASSLDSYNEQFFGPGTRLTVL.

The rearrangement uses TRBV7-2 and TRBJ1-1; weak D call: TRBD1 (6 bases). V lost 1 base, J lost 1 base, and 7 bases lay in between. This CDR3 comprises 14 residues. From germline, CDR1 is SGHTA and CDR2 FQGNSA. The CDR3: CASSLEGGNTEAFF. Here the CDR3 DNA reads TGTGCCAGCAGCTTAGAAGGGGGGAACACTGAAGCTTTCTTT.

This clone was picked up one time. This chain connects TRBV5-1 to TRBJ2-5; D may be TRBD2 (5 bases). CDR3 size: 15 residues. Trimming cost V 0 bases and J 5 bases, with 14 bases left between them. Looked up from germline, CDR1 is SGHRS and CDR2 is YFSETQ. CDR3 DNA sequence: TGCGCCAGCAGCTTGGAGCTAGCACGGCCCGAGACCCAGTACTTC. Translated: CASSLELARPETQYF.

The CDR3 is CASSRDRFNYGYTF. The CDR3 DNA reads TGTGCCAGCAGCCGCGACAGGTTCAACTATGGCTACACCTTC. The chain employs TRBV11-1 and TRBJ1-2; tentatively, D is TRBD1 (6 bases). Trimming removed 5 bases at V and 2 bases at J, with 12 bases between. The CDR3 sequence is 14 residues long. Germline assignment: CDR1 SGHAT and CDR2 FQDESV (reference sequence).

This chain connects TRBV4-1 to TRBJ1-1; 8 nucleotides line up with TRBD1. Germline loops: CDR1 MGHRA, CDR2 YSYEKL. CDR3 length: 15 amino acids. J lost 6 bases, V lost 4 bases, and 10 bases had no gene match. The CDR3 region is CASSPLGGQGSEAFF. Here the CDR3 DNA reads TGCGCCAGCAGCCCCCTCGGAGGACAGGGCTCTGAAGCTTTCTTT.